These 11 T cell receptor beta chains were sequenced from one sample in a study of blood T cell repertoires in COVID-19. Libraries were prepared by immunoSEQ multiplex PCR; TCRdb keeps only in-frame clonotypes and omits some of them. This table holds approximately 350,000 clones, roughly nine tenths found once. Sequences were obtained from PBMCs or T cells enriched from blood (not recorded which). Receptors originate from a woman aged 25 to 45 who had recovered from COVID-19.

The chain joins TRBV5-1 to TRBJ1-2; a possible D gene is TRBD1 (5 bases). The CDR3 covers 14 residues. The germline V and J ends were trimmed by 2 bases and 2 bases, with 10 bases remaining between them. Per the germline V gene, CDR1 is SGHRS and CDR2 is YFSETQ. The CDR3 nucleotides are TGCGCCAGCAGCTTATTTCCAGGGAACTATGGCTACACCTTC. It specifies CASSLFPGNYGYTF.

The genes are TRBV5-4 and TRBJ2-5; TRBD1 matches 9 bases. The CDR3 runs to 14 residues. The trim removed 4 bases at V and 4 bases at J, leaving 5 bases unmatched. Germline V gene data show CDR1 as SGHNT and CDR2 as YYREEE (reference sequence). In DNA form, the CDR3 reads TGTGCCAGCAGCAAACAGGGGGCCGCAGAGACCCAGTACTTC. Translated: CASSKQGAAETQYF.

V and J are TRBV5-1 and TRBJ2-5, with 13 positions matching TRBD2. The CDR3 is made up of 17 amino acids. Looked up from germline, CDR1 is SGHRS and CDR2 is YFSETQ. V shed 5 bases, J shed 1 base, and the junction held 8 bases outside the gene matches. The CDR3 here is CASSLTSGGMTQETQYF. CDR3 bases: TGCGCCAGCAGTTTGACTAGCGGGGGGATGACCCAAGAGACCCAGTACTTC.

This rearrangement joins TRBV5-1 to TRBJ2-7; 9 nucleotides align to TRBD2. The CDR3 consists of 15 residues. The ends lost 5 bases at V and 2 bases at J; junction bases unmatched: 8. CDR1 SGHRS and CDR2 YFSETQ come from the germline V gene. The CDR3 protein is CASSGSGGGAYEQYF. As DNA, the CDR3 is TGCGCCAGCAGTGGTTCTGGCGGGGGGGCCTACGAGCAGTACTTC.

The chain has TRBV3-1 (or the pseudogene TRBV3-2) and TRBJ2-5, with TRBD2 matching 8 bases. V shed 1 base, J shed 5 bases, and the junction held 12 bases outside the gene matches. The CDR3 consists of 17 residues. Germline assignment: CDR1 LGHDT and CDR2 YNNKEL (reference sequence). CDR3 in DNA: TGTGCCAGCAGCCAAGCTACTTTCGGGGGGGCCGGGGAGACCCAGTACTTC. Translating gives CASSQATFGGAGETQYF.

Remarks on this clone: Other nucleotide sequences in the sample specify the same CDR3. The V gene is TRBV5-5, the J gene TRBJ1-1; D gene uncertain. The V and J ends lost 2 bases and 1 base respectively, with 6 bases between them. The germline V gene encodes CDR1 SGHKS and CDR2 YYEKEE (reference sequence). This CDR3 contains 13 residues. CDR3 amino acids: CASSLGGNTEAFF. CDR3 coding DNA: TGTGCCAGCAGCTTAGGCGGGAACACTGAAGCTTTCTTT. Full variable domain (outside the CDR3, taken from reference TRBV5-5 and TRBJ1-1): DAGVTQSPTHLIKTRGQQVTLRCSPISGHKSVSWYQQVLGQGPQFIFQYYEKEERGRGNFPDRFSARQFPNYSSELNVNALLLGDSALYLCASSLGGNTEAFFGQGTRLTVV.

The CDR3: CASSLEADSSYEQYF. The CDR3 nucleotides read TGTGCCAGCAGCTTAGAGGCGGACAGTTCCTACGAGCAGTACTTC. The V gene is TRBV7-8, the J gene TRBJ2-7; TRBD1 might be the D (6 bases). Germline values: CDR1 SGHVS, CDR2 FQNEAQ. The CDR3 length is 15 residues. Trimming left V 1 base short and J 1 base short, with 11 bases between.

The sample holds one count of this clone. The chain recombines TRBV5-1 with TRBJ2-1; 13 positions match TRBD2. CDR3 size: 16 residues. With V trimmed by 2 bases and J by 2 bases, 1 base remained unmatched. Germline V gives CDR1 SGHRS, CDR2 YFSETQ. The CDR3 region has the DNA TGCGCCAGCAGCTTCACTAGCGGGAGGGCCTACAATGAGCAGTTCTTC. This sequence encodes CASSFTSGRAYNEQFF.

The CDR3 here is CASSQYEQYF. The CDR3 DNA is TGTGCCAGCAGTCAGTACGAGCAGTACTTC. This rearrangement joins TRBV28 to TRBJ2-7, with D unresolved. CDR1 MDHEN and CDR2 SYDVKM come from the germline V gene. The CDR3 runs 10 residues. V was shortened by 5 bases and J by 4 bases, with 3 bases between the two germline ends.

J is TRBJ1-1 and V is TRBV9, with a weak D call TRBD1 (5 bases). V gave up 0 bases and J gave up 3 bases, with 9 bases separating them. The CDR3 is made up of 14 amino acids. The germline CDR1 and CDR2 sequences are SGDLS and YYNGEE. The CDR3 here is CASSVATRDTEAFF. In DNA, the CDR3 is TGTGCCAGCAGCGTAGCTACCAGGGACACTGAAGCTTTCTTT.

The chain recombines TRBV2 with TRBJ1-2; no clear D. The CDR3 sequence is 14 residues long. V shed 8 bases and J shed 4 bases, with 17 bases lying between them. The V gene's germline CDR1 is SNHLY and CDR2 FYNNEI. The CDR3 nucleotides read TGTGCCAGCCCCGAAGGAGACGGAAGCTATGGCTACACCTTC. It specifies CASPEGDGSYGYTF.